A single sample gave rise to the 26 T cell receptor beta chains below, sequenced in a study of blood T cell repertoires in COVID-19. Measured with immunoSEQ multiplex PCR; TCRdb has only the in-frame clones, and not every one. The sample lists a few hundred thousand clones, approximately 88% occurring once. The material sequenced was peripheral blood. The receptors here all came from a woman aged 25 to 39 who had recovered from COVID-19.

V usage is TRBV19 and J usage is TRBJ2-1; 9 nucleotides match TRBD1. In germline, CDR1 is LNHDA, CDR2 SQIVND (reference sequence). J gave up 7 bases and V 7 bases, and 14 bases lay outside the gene matches. CDR3 length: 16 amino acids. CDR3 nucleotide sequence: TGTGCCAGTAACTCCTTCGACAGGGGGTCTGGGAATGAGCAGTTCTTC. Translated: CASNSFDRGSGNEQFF.

The chain employs TRBV10-3 and TRBJ2-5; D perhaps matches TRBD1 (6 bases). The CDR3 consists of 13 residues. Germline V gene sequence: CDR1 ENHRY, CDR2 SYGVKD. Between the trimmed V and J ends, which lost 10 bases and 5 bases, there was a span of 17 bases. The CDR3 spells CATGQPGSETQYF. CDR3 in DNA: TGTGCCACGGGACAACCGGGCTCGGAGACCCAGTACTTC.

The chain carries TRBV12-3 or TRBV12-4 and TRBJ2-2, with D unresolved. Trimming removed 10 bases at V and 5 bases at J, with 5 bases between. The CDR3 loop spans 10 amino acids. CDR3: CATRTGELFF. CDR3 DNA sequence: TGTGCCACGCGTACCGGGGAGCTGTTTTTT.

The V call is TRBV7-9, the J call TRBJ2-3; D call uncertain. Germline CDR1 is SEHNR and CDR2 is FQNEAQ (reference sequence). Trimming pared 2 bases from V and 0 bases from J, leaving 9 bases between. CDR3 size: 15 residues. CDR3 residues: CASSLTLASTDTQYF. CDR3 nucleotide sequence: TGTGCCAGCAGCTTAACGCTGGCTAGCACAGATACGCAGTATTTT.

The CDR3 reads CASSIFSGGYNEQFF. Here the CDR3 DNA reads TGTGCCAGTAGTATTTTTAGCGGGGGGTACAATGAGCAGTTCTTC. The chain combines TRBV19 with TRBJ2-1; 10 bases line up with TRBD2. The CDR3 totals 15 residues. Germline V gene sequence: CDR1 LNHDA, CDR2 SQIVND (reference sequence). V dropped 3 bases and J dropped 4; count of bases not matched to a gene: 3.

This chain connects TRBV6-2 or TRBV6-3 to TRBJ2-7, with 8 bases lining up with TRBD2. V was pared by 2 bases and J by 3 bases, with 6 bases of the junction left unmatched. Germline lookup yields CDR1 MNHEY and CDR2 SVGEGT. The CDR3 has 15 amino acids. The CDR3: CASSYGGGYIYEQYF. DNA for the CDR3: TGTGCCAGCAGTTACGGCGGGGGGTATATCTACGAGCAGTACTTC.

The genes are TRBV3-1 (or the pseudogene TRBV3-2) and TRBJ2-3, with 10 bases lining up with TRBD2. Germline CDR1 is LGHDT and CDR2 is YNNKEL (reference sequence). Trimming took 5 bases from V and 5 from J; bases not matched to a gene: 10. CDR3 length: 16 residues. The CDR3 region is CASSDRTSGPRDTQYF. The CDR3 region has the DNA TGTGCCAGCAGCGACCGGACTAGCGGACCTCGAGATACGCAGTATTTT.

As DNA, the CDR3 is TGTGCCAGCAGCTTCCTTCTGTCTGCGGGGGTCGGGGAGCTGTTTTTT. Protein: CASSFLLSAGVGELFF. The chain recombines TRBV7-6 with TRBJ2-2; 7 nucleotides match TRBD2. V lost 3 bases, J lost 7 bases, and 11 bases stayed unmatched. This CDR3 spans 16 amino acids. Germline V CDR1 and CDR2: SGHVS, FNYEAQ.

V gene TRBV11-2 combines with J gene TRBJ2-6; 8 bases map to TRBD1. The V segment lost 5 bases and the J segment 0 bases; nucleotides outside the gene matches: 12. The germline V gene has CDR1 SGHAT and CDR2 FQNNGV. This CDR3 has 19 amino acids. The CDR3 sequence: CASSPVWGQVISGANVLTF. The CDR3 bases are TGTGCCAGCAGCCCAGTATGGGGACAGGTTATCTCTGGGGCCAACGTCCTGACTTTC.

The chain couples TRBV4-3 to TRBJ2-1; no reliable D call. Trimming left V 4 bases short and J 12 bases short, with 13 bases between. This CDR3 is 12 amino acids long. Looked up from germline, CDR1 is LGHNA and CDR2 is YSLEER. This chain's CDR3 is CASSRGSGVQFF. The CDR3, as DNA: TGCGCCAGCAGCCGTGGCTCGGGTGTGCAGTTCTTC.

The sample holds a few counts of this clone. This chain connects TRBV5-4 to TRBJ2-2, with a tentative D call TRBD2 (6 bases). The germline V gene has CDR1 SGHNT and CDR2 YYREEE (reference sequence). CDR3 size: 19 residues. With 4 bases removed from V and 0 bases from J, the gap between germline ends came to 22 bases. The DNA of the CDR3 is TGTGCCAGCAGCCCCGTAGGCGGGGCTTTTCTCGCGAACACCGGGGAGCTGTTTTTT. Translation gives CASSPVGGAFLANTGELFF.

The rearrangement joins TRBV24-1 to TRBJ2-7; D is unclear. Germline CDR1 KGHDR, CDR2 SFDVKD. CDR3 size: 12 residues. V lost 1 base to trimming and J lost 5 bases, with 5 bases between them. CDR3 sequence reads: CATSDFEDEQYF. Written as DNA, the CDR3 is TGTGCCACCAGTGATTTTGAGGACGAGCAGTACTTC.

This clone showed up just once. J is TRBJ1-4 and V is TRBV5-1; D is uncertain. The V end was cut by 1 base, the J end by 0 bases, with 7 bases between. The germline V gene has CDR1 SGHRS and CDR2 YFSETQ. The CDR3 totals 15 residues. Written as DNA, the CDR3 is TGCGCCAGCAGCTTGATGGGCACAACTAATGAAAAACTGTTTTTT. This codes for CASSLMGTTNEKLFF.

This clone was picked up one time. This chain connects TRBV30 to TRBJ2-3; D is ambiguous. Germline CDR1 GTSNPN, CDR2 SVGIG (reference sequence). The CDR3 consists of 15 residues. The V and J ends lost 3 bases and 2 bases respectively, with 15 bases between them. The CDR3 region is CAWRSWSAYTDTQYF. The CDR3 bases are TGTGCCTGGAGGAGTTGGAGCGCATACACAGATACGCAGTATTTT.

This clone was counted once. The V and J genes are TRBV7-2 and TRBJ1-2, with TRBD1 identical over 8 bases. The CDR3 is 15 residues long. Trimming at V came to 0 bases and at J to 8 bases, leaving 8 bases not matched to a gene. Germline CDR1 and CDR2: SGHTA and FQGNSA. CDR3 residues: CASSLADRGRGGYTF. The CDR3 DNA reads TGTGCCAGCAGCTTAGCAGACAGGGGTAGGGGGGGCTACACCTTC.

CDR3 bases: TGTGCCAGCAGCTTAGTCTCCAACAGGGGTGGCTACACCTTC. Translated: CASSLVSNRGGYTF. The chain carries TRBV7-8 and TRBJ1-2; the match to TRBD1 covers 7 bases. This CDR3 has 14 residues. CDR1 and CDR2 from the germline V gene are SGHVS and FQNEAQ. V trimming: 1 base; J trimming: 7 bases; junction bases outside the gene matches: 6.

This clone appeared a single time. The CDR3 is CASSVSGGEVGTQYF. The DNA for the CDR3 is TGTGCCAGCAGCGTTAGCGGGGGGGAGGTTGGGACCCAGTACTTC. The rearrangement joins TRBV9 to TRBJ2-5; 11 nucleotides line up with TRBD2. The trim removed 2 bases at V and 7 bases at J, leaving 7 bases unmatched. Germline CDR1 and CDR2: SGDLS and YYNGEE. This CDR3 is built from 15 residues.

The chain employs TRBV15 and TRBJ1-4, with D perhaps matching TRBD1 (6 bases). This CDR3 region has 15 residues. V gave up 3 bases and J gave up 4 bases, with 12 bases separating them. Per germline, CDR1 LNHNV and CDR2 YYDKDF (reference sequence). CDR3 protein: CATSRRQEINEKLFF. The CDR3, as DNA: TGTGCCACCAGCAGGAGACAGGAGATTAATGAAAAACTGTTTTTT.

This clone was recorded once. V usage is TRBV6-4 and J usage is TRBJ1-1, with D possibly being TRBD1 (5 bases). This CDR3 spans 13 amino acids. Per the germline V gene, CDR1 is MRHNA and CDR2 is SNTAGT. Trimming took 6 bases from V and 0 from J, leaving 8 bases between them. In DNA, the CDR3 is TGTGCCAGCAGAGACAGCATGAACACTGAAGCTTTCTTT. It yields the protein CASRDSMNTEAFF.

This CDR3 is CATSGGKGDNEQFF. CDR3 nucleotides: TGTGCCACCAGCGGCGGTAAGGGGGACAATGAGCAGTTCTTC. The V and J genes are TRBV15 and TRBJ2-1, with a weak D call TRBD1 (6 bases). With 5 bases removed from V and 5 bases from J, the gap between germline ends came to 13 bases. Germline CDR1 LNHNV, CDR2 YYDKDF (reference sequence). The CDR3 is 14 residues long. Looking up the rest from reference TRBV15 and TRBJ2-1 gives the full variable domain: DAMVIQNPRYQVTQFGKPVTLSCSQTLNHNVMYWYQQKSSQAPKLLFHYYDKDFNNEADTPDNFQSRRPNTSFCFLDIRSPGLGDTAMYLCATSGGKGDNEQFFGPGTRLTVL.

This clone was observed at least ten times. This chain connects TRBV2 to TRBJ2-6; possible D gene TRBD1, 5 bases. This CDR3 has 15 amino acids. CDR1 and CDR2 from the germline V gene are SNHLY and FYNNEI. V was clipped by 6 bases and J by 0 bases, with 9 bases between them. The CDR3 DNA is TGTGCCAGCAGCGGCAGGGCCTCTGGGGCCAACGTCCTGACTTTC. Translated: CASSGRASGANVLTF.

The chain combines TRBV7-3 with TRBJ2-3; D gene unclear. Trimming took 5 bases from V and 3 from J, leaving 12 bases between them. CDR1 and CDR2 (germline): SGHTA, FQGTGA. The CDR3 has 14 residues. CDR3 region: CASSPRYDTDTQYF. The CDR3 nucleotides read TGTGCCAGCAGCCCGAGATATGATACAGATACGCAGTATTTT.

The chain employs TRBV5-6 and TRBJ2-7, with D hard to call. The germline gives CDR1 SGHDT, CDR2 YYEEEE. The V and J ends lost 0 bases and 0 bases respectively, with 10 bases between them. The CDR3 runs to 15 residues. The CDR3 nucleotides read TGTGCCAGCAGCTTGGGCAGGATGAGCTCCTACGAGCAGTACTTC. Translating gives CASSLGRMSSYEQYF.

The CDR3 nucleotides are TGTGCCAGCATCAAAGGTAATAGCGCAACCTACGAGCAGTACTTC. It codes for CASIKGNSATYEQYF. The chain links TRBV7-9 to TRBJ2-7; a possible D gene is TRBD2 (5 bases). The CDR3 runs to 15 residues. Between the trimmed V and J ends, which lost 7 bases and 2 bases, there was a span of 18 bases. Germline CDR1 SEHNR, CDR2 FQNEAQ (reference sequence).

This clone is a singleton in its sample. The chain carries TRBV19 and TRBJ1-5; D is possibly TRBD1 (6 bases). Trimming stripped 5 bases from V and 0 bases from J, with 17 bases between. CDR3 length equals 17 residues. Germline loops: CDR1 LNHDA, CDR2 SQIVND (reference sequence). CDR3 protein: CASSAPRQADSNQPQHF. The CDR3, as DNA: TGTGCCAGTAGTGCCCCACGACAGGCAGATAGCAATCAGCCCCAGCATTTT. Drawing the rest from reference TRBV19 and TRBJ1-5, the complete variable domain is DGGITQSPKYLFRKEGQNVTLSCEQNLNHDAMYWYRQDPGQGLRLIYYSQIVNDFQKGDIAEGYSVSREKKESFPLTVTSAQKNPTAFYLCASSAPRQADSNQPQHFGDGTRLSIL.

CDR3 in amino acids: CASSVRTGRDEQFF. Here the CDR3 DNA reads TGTGCCAGCAGCGTAAGGACAGGTCGGGATGAGCAGTTCTTC. The chain employs TRBV7-9 and TRBJ2-1; 7 bases line up with TRBD1. CDR1 is SEHNR and CDR2 is FQNEAQ in the germline V gene (reference sequence). Trimming removed 5 bases from V and 8 bases from J; junction bases left unmatched: 9. CDR3 length: 14 amino acids.